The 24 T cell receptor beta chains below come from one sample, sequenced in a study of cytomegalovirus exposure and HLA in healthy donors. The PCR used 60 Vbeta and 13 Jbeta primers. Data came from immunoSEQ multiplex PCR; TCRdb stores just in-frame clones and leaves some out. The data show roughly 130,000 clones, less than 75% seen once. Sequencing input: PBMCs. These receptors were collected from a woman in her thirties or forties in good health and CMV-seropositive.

CDR3 residues: CASSRKTGGLETQYF. The CDR3 region has the DNA TGTGCCAGCAGCAGGAAGACAGGGGGCTTGGAGACCCAGTACTTC. The rearrangement links TRBV9 to TRBJ2-5; 10 nucleotides agree with TRBD1. V lost 4 bases and J lost 5; bases outside the gene matches: 8. Germline CDR1 and CDR2: SGDLS and YYNGEE. This CDR3 region has 15 residues.

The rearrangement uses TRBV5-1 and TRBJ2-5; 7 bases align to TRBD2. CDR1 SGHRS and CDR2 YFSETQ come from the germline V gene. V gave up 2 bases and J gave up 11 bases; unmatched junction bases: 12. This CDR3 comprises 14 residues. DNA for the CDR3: TGCGCCAGCAGCTTCGGACTAGACGCACGAGAGCAGTACTTC. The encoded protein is CASSFGLDAREQYF.

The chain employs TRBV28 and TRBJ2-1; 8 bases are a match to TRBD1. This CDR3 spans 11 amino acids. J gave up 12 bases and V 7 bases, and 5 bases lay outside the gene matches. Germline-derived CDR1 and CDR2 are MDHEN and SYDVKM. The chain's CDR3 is CASTQGAGQFF. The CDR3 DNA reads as TGTGCCAGCACGCAGGGGGCAGGGCAGTTCTTC.

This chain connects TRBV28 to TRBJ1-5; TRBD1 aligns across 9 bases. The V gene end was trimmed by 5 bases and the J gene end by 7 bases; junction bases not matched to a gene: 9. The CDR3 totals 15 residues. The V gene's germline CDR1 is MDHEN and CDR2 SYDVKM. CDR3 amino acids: CASSPGTGNSQPQHF. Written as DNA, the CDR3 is TGTGCCAGCAGTCCCGGGACAGGGAATAGCCAGCCCCAGCATTTT. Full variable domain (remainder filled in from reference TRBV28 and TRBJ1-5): DVKVTQSSRYLVKRTGEKVFLECVQDMDHENMFWYRQDPGLGLRLIYFSYDVKMKEKGDIPEGYSVSREKKERFSLILESASTNQTSMYLCASSPGTGNSQPQHFGDGTRLSIL.

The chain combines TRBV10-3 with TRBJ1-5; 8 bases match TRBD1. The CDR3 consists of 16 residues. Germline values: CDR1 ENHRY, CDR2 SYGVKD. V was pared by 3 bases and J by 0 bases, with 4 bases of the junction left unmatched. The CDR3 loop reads CAISDRGPNSNQPQHF. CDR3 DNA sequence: TGTGCCATCAGTGACAGGGGGCCGAATAGCAATCAGCCCCAGCATTTT.

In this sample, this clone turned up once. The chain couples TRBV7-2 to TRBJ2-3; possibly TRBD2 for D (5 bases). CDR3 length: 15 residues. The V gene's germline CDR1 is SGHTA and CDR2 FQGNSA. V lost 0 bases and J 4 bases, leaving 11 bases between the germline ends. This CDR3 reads CASSLAPGSADTQYF. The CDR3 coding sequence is TGTGCCAGCAGCTTAGCGCCGGGGTCAGCAGATACGCAGTATTTT.

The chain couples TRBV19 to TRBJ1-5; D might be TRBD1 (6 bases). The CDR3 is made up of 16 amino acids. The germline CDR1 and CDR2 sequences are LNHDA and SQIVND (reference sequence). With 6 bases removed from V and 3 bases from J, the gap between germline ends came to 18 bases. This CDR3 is CASRGGADIYNQPQHF. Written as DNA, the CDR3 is TGTGCCAGTAGAGGGGGGGCGGATATCTACAATCAGCCCCAGCATTTT.

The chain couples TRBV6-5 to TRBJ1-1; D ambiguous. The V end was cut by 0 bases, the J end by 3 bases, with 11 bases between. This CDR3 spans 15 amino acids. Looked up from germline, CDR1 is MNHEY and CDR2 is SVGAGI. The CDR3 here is CASSYSGIGDTEAFF. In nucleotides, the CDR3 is TGTGCCAGCAGTTACTCCGGTATCGGAGACACTGAAGCTTTCTTT.

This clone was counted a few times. This chain's CDR3 is CASSLGDRGNTEAFF. CDR3 DNA: TGTGCCAGCAGCTTGGGGGACAGGGGGAACACTGAAGCTTTCTTT. The chain joins TRBV5-8 to TRBJ1-1, with TRBD1 identical over 10 bases. With 0 bases clipped from V and 1 base from J, the junction kept 0 bases outside the gene matches. Germline assignment: CDR1 SGHTS and CDR2 YDEGEE. The CDR3 extends over 15 amino acids.

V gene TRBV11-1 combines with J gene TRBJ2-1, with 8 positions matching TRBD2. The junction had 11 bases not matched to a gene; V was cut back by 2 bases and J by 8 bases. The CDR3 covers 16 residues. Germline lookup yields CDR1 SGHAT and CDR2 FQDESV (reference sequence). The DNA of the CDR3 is TGTGCCAGCAGCTTATTTATAGGCGAGCGGGAGTATGAGCAGTTCTTC. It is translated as CASSLFIGEREYEQFF.

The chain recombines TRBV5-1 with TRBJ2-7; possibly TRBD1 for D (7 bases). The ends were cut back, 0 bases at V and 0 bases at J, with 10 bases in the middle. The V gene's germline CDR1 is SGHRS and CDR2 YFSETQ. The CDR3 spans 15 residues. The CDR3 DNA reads TGCGCCAGCAGCTTGGGCAGGGGGGCCTCCTACGAGCAGTACTTC. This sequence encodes CASSLGRGASYEQYF. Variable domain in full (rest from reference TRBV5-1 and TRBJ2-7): KAGVTQTPRYLIKTRGQQVTLSCSPISGHRSVSWYQQTPGQGLQFLFEYFSETQRNKGNFPGRFSGRQFSNSRSEMNVSTLELGDSALYLCASSLGRGASYEQYFGPGTRLTVT.

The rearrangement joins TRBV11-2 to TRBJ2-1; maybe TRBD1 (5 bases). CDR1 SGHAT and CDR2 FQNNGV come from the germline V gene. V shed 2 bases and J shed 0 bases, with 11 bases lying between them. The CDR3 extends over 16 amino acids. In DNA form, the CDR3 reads TGTGCCAGCAGCTTAAGGGGTGGGATCTCCTACAATGAGCAGTTCTTC. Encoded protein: CASSLRGGISYNEQFF.

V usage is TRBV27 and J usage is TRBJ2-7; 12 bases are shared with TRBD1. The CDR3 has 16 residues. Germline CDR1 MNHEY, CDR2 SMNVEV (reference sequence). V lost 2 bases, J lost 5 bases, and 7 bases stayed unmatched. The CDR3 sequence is CASSLRSGTGGNEQYF. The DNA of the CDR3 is TGTGCCAGCAGTTTACGTTCCGGGACAGGGGGCAACGAGCAGTACTTC.

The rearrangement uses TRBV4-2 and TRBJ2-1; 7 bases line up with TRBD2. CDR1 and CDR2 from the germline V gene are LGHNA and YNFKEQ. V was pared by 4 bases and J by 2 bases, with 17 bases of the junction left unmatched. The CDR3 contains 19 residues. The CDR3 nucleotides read TGTGCCAGCAGCCCGTACCTAACGGCGGGAGACGGAACCTACAATGAGCAGTTCTTC. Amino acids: CASSPYLTAGDGTYNEQFF.

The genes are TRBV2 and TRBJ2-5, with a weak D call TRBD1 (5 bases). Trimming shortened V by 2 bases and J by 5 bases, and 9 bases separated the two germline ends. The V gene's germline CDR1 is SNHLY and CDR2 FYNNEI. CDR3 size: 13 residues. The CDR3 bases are TGTGCCAGCAGTGAAACCAGGGTCGAGACCCAGTACTTC. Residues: CASSETRVETQYF.

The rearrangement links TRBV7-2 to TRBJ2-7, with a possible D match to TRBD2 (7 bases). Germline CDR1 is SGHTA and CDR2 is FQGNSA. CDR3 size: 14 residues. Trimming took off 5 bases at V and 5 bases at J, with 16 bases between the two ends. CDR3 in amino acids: CASSRGHGGDEQYF. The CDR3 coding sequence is TGTGCCAGCAGCCGGGGGCATGGGGGGGACGAGCAGTACTTC.

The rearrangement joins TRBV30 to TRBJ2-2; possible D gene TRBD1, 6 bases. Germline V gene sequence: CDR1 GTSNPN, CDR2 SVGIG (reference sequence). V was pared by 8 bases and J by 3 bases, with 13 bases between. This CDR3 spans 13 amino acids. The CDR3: CALQQGYTGELFF. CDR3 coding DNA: TGTGCCCTGCAACAGGGCTACACCGGGGAGCTGTTTTTT.

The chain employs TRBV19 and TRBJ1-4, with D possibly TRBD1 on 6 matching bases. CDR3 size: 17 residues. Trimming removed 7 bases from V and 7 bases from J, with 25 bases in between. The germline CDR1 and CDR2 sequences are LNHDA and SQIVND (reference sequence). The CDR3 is CASTKTGTSNWGEKLFF. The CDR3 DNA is TGTGCCAGTACCAAAACCGGGACATCTAATTGGGGTGAAAAACTGTTTTTT.

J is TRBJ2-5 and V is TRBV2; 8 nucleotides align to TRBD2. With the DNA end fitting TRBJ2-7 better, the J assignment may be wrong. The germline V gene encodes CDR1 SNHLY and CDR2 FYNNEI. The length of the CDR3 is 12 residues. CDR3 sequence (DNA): TGTGCCGTGACTAGCGACTCCTACGAGCAGTACTTC. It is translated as CAVTSDSYEQYF.

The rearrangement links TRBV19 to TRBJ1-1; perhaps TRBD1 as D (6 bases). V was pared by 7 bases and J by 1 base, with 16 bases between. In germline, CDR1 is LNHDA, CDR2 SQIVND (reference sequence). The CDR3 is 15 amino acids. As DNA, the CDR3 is TGTGCCAGTAAAGGTCGATTGACAGGGAACACTGAAGCTTTCTTT. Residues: CASKGRLTGNTEAFF.

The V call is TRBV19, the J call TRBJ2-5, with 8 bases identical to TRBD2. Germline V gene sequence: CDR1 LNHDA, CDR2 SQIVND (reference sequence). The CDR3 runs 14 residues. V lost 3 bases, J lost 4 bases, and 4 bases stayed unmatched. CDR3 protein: CASSMGSGRETQYF. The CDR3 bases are TGTGCCAGTAGTATGGGCAGCGGGAGAGAGACCCAGTACTTC.

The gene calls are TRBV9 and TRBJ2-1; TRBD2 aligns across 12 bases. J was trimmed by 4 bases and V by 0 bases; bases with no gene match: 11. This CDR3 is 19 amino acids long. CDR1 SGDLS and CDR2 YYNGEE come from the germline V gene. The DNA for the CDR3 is TGTGCCAGCAGCGTAGATGCACTAGCGGGGGGACAGAGATACAATGAGCAGTTCTTC. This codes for CASSVDALAGGQRYNEQFF. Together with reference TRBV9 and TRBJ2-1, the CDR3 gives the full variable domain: DSGVTQTPKHLITATGQRVTLRCSPRSGDLSVYWYQQSLDQGLQFLIQYYNGEERAKGNILERFSAQQFPDLHSELNLSSLELGDSALYFCASSVDALAGGQRYNEQFFGPGTRLTVL.

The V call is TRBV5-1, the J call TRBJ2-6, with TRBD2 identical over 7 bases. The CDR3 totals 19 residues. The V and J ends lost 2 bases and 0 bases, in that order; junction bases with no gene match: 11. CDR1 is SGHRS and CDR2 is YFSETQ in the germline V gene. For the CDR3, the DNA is TGCGCCAGCAGCTTCTCTGGGCGTAGGGACTACTCTGGGGCCAACGTCCTGACTTTC. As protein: CASSFSGRRDYSGANVLTF. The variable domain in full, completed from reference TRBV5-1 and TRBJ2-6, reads KAGVTQTPRYLIKTRGQQVTLSCSPISGHRSVSWYQQTPGQGLQFLFEYFSETQRNKGNFPGRFSGRQFSNSRSEMNVSTLELGDSALYLCASSFSGRRDYSGANVLTFGAGSRLTVL.

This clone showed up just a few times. CDR3 protein: CASSQDSRGTEAFF. The CDR3 coding sequence is TGTGCCAGCAGCCAAGATAGTAGGGGGACTGAAGCTTTCTTT. The chain has TRBV4-2 and TRBJ1-1, with D tentatively TRBD1 (6 bases). CDR3 length: 14 residues. The V gene's germline CDR1 is LGHNA and CDR2 YNFKEQ. V was shortened by 0 bases and J by 5 bases, with 10 bases between the two germline ends.